These 10 T cell receptor beta chains were sequenced from one sample in a study of blood T cell repertoires in COVID-19. Clones were sequenced by immunoSEQ multiplex PCR, and TCRdb holds only the in-frame ones, with some missing. The data show more than 130,000 clones, about nine tenths seen once. Sequencing was carried out using peripheral blood. These receptors were obtained from a man aged 50 or older with active or convalescent COVID-19.

This chain links TRBV3-1 (or the pseudogene TRBV3-2) with TRBJ1-3; TRBD1 matches at 8 bases. V trimming: 4 bases; J trimming: 0 bases; junction bases outside the gene matches: 5. CDR1 is LGHDT and CDR2 is YNNKEL in the germline V gene (reference sequence). CDR3 length: 16 residues. As DNA, the CDR3 is TGTGCCAGCAGCCTTGGACAGGGCCACTCTGGAAACACCATATATTTT. Protein product: CASSLGQGHSGNTIYF.

This sequence joins TRBV20-1 and TRBJ2-3; a possible D gene is TRBD2 (6 bases). CDR1 and CDR2 (germline): DFQATT, SNEGSKA (reference sequence). The CDR3 runs 13 residues. The V end lost 3 bases, the J end lost 2 bases, and 9 bases lay between the germline ends. The CDR3 bases are TGCAGTGCTAGTCAGGGACTCACAGATACGCAGTATTTT. It encodes CSASQGLTDTQYF.

The sample holds one count of this clone. The V gene is TRBV15, the J gene TRBJ2-2; D possibly corresponds to TRBD2 (5 bases). This CDR3 contains 18 residues. Deletions cut 2 bases from V and 5 bases from J, with 21 bases between. The germline V gene encodes CDR1 LNHNV and CDR2 YYDKDF (reference sequence). DNA of the CDR3: TGTGCCACCAGCAGAAAGAGGGCCGGGATAGGGAGTACCGGGGAGCTGTTTTTT. Protein: CATSRKRAGIGSTGELFF.

The chain employs TRBV28 and TRBJ1-4; perhaps TRBD1 as D (5 bases). The CDR3 totals 17 residues. The V end was cut by 2 bases, the J end by 5 bases, with 18 bases between. Per germline, CDR1 MDHEN and CDR2 SYDVKM. Written as DNA, the CDR3 is TGTGCCAGCAGTTTAAGAGTAAGGGGCAGAGAGAATGAAAAACTGTTTTTT. It is translated as CASSLRVRGRENEKLFF.

This clone was observed many times. This chain uses TRBV19 with TRBJ1-5, with D uncertain. The CDR3 sequence is 15 residues long. From germline, CDR1 is LNHDA and CDR2 SQIVND (reference sequence). V was trimmed by 4 bases and J by 2 bases, leaving 12 bases between them. CDR3 DNA: TGTGCCAGTAGTAAGCGGGAGGGCGGCAATCAGCCCCAGCATTTT. Protein sequence: CASSKREGGNQPQHF.

The chain couples TRBV28 to TRBJ2-3; 8 nucleotides line up with TRBD2. The germline gives CDR1 MDHEN, CDR2 SYDVKM. J lost 5 bases, V lost 8 bases, and 12 bases had no gene match. The CDR3 length is 15 residues. The CDR3 loop reads CASVLGTGGRDTQYF. The CDR3 coding sequence is TGTGCCAGCGTCCTTGGTACGGGAGGGAGAGATACGCAGTATTTT.

This clone has only one observation. The chain has TRBV29-1 and TRBJ1-2, with 7 bases matching TRBD1. This CDR3 has 12 amino acids. After removal of 3 bases from V and 5 bases from J, the junction contained 3 bases not matched to a gene. Germline V gene sequence: CDR1 SQVTM, CDR2 ANQGSEA. CDR3 bases: TGCAGCGTTGATAAACAGGGGTATGGCTACACCTTC. Protein sequence: CSVDKQGYGYTF.

The rearrangement links TRBV7-9 to TRBJ1-1; D gene ambiguous. The germline CDR1 and CDR2 sequences are SEHNR and FQNEAQ (reference sequence). V gave up 4 bases and J gave up 5 bases, with 8 bases separating them. The CDR3 sequence is 12 residues long. CDR3 loop: CASSSRQTEAFF. As DNA, the CDR3 is TGTGCCAGCAGCTCCCGACAAACTGAAGCTTTCTTT. Complete variable domain (other parts from reference TRBV7-9 and TRBJ1-1): DTGVSQNPRHKITKRGQNVTFRCDPISEHNRLYWYRQTLGQGPEFLTYFQNEAQLEKSRLLSDRFSAERPKGSFSTLEIQRTEQGDSAMYLCASSSRQTEAFFGQGTRLTVV.

The CDR3 sequence: CASRSQMNSPLHF. The CDR3 DNA is TGTGCCAGCAGATCCCAGATGAATTCACCCCTCCACTTT. This chain uses TRBV5-6 with TRBJ1-6; D uncertain. Trimming removed 5 bases at V and 7 bases at J, with 10 bases between. Germline CDR1 is SGHDT and CDR2 is YYEEEE. This CDR3 contains 13 residues.

A single count supports this clone. The chain links TRBV24-1 to TRBJ2-3; possible D gene TRBD2, 5 bases. There are 17 residues in the CDR3. The ends were cut back, 4 bases at V and 6 bases at J, with 22 bases in the middle. CDR1 and CDR2 from the germline V gene are KGHDR and SFDVKD. CDR3 residues: CATSDPGLAGVIDTQYF. The DNA for the CDR3 is TGTGCCACCAGTGACCCGGGGTTAGCCGGCGTCATCGATACGCAGTATTTT.